Listed here are 11 T cell receptor beta chains from one sample, sequenced in a study of immune evolution from preneoplasia to lung adenocarcinoma. Sequencing used immunoSEQ multiplex PCR; TCRdb keeps in-frame clones, though not all of them. The sample carries some 5,000 clones, around 90% recorded once. Material: FFPE invasive lung adenocarcinoma tissue. The receptors derive from a person aged 50 to 59 with lung adenocarcinoma.

This CDR3 reads CASSLLSPGTGLLGAQYF. The CDR3 DNA reads TGCGCCAGCAGCTTATTGAGTCCCGGGACAGGGCTCCTCGGAGCCCAGTACTTC. The V call is TRBV5-1, the J call TRBJ2-5; 9 nucleotides align to TRBD1. V gave up 2 bases and J gave up 9 bases; unmatched junction bases: 20. The CDR3 sequence is 18 residues long. Germline CDR1 reads SGHRS; CDR2 reads YFSETQ.

J is TRBJ2-7 and V is TRBV25-1, with 8 bases that match TRBD1. CDR1 MGHDK and CDR2 SYGVNS come from the germline V gene. The J segment lost 0 bases and the V segment lost 3 bases, leaving 4 bases of the junction unmatched. The CDR3 runs to 15 residues. The CDR3 nucleotides read TGTGCCAGCAGTGACTTAGACAGGGGCTCCTACGAGCAGTACTTC. This gives the protein CASSDLDRGSYEQYF.

The CDR3 loop is CASSPGLAGVYEQFF. CDR3 nucleotide sequence: TGTGCCAGCAGCCCTGGGCTAGCGGGAGTCTATGAGCAGTTCTTC. The chain couples TRBV7-9 to TRBJ2-1; 10 nucleotides match TRBD2. Germline CDR1 is SEHNR and CDR2 is FQNEAQ (reference sequence). Unmatched junction bases numbered 9, after V lost 5 bases and J lost 8 bases. The CDR3 is 15 amino acids.

The CDR3 protein is CASKRQGSRGEQYF. In nucleotides, the CDR3 is TGTGCCAGCAAGCGACAGGGGAGCAGGGGCGAGCAGTACTTC. This rearrangement joins TRBV6-5 to TRBJ2-7; 8 bases are shared with TRBD1. Germline CDR1 and CDR2: MNHEY and SVGAGI. V gave up 7 bases and J gave up 6 bases; unmatched junction bases: 11. The CDR3 totals 14 residues.

V gene TRBV5-1 combines with J gene TRBJ2-6; 8 nucleotides agree with TRBD1. The CDR3 length is 16 residues. With 4 bases clipped from V and 2 bases from J, the junction kept 5 bases outside the gene matches. Germline V lookup: CDR1 SGHRS, CDR2 YFSETQ. The DNA of the CDR3 is TGCGCCAGCAGCCCCAGGGGGCAGGCTGGGGCCAACGTCCTGACTTTC. Translated, it gives CASSPRGQAGANVLTF.

The chain carries TRBV6-5 and TRBJ1-2; possible D gene TRBD1, 6 bases. V shed 6 bases and J shed 4 bases, with 18 bases lying between them. Germline values: CDR1 MNHEY, CDR2 SVGAGI. The CDR3 has 15 residues. In DNA, the CDR3 is TGTGCCAGCAGCCTTAATACAGGGCTTGGCTATGGCTACACCTTC. This translates into CASSLNTGLGYGYTF.

This clone occurred once. The gene calls are TRBV4-3 and TRBJ1-1; tentatively, D is TRBD1 (5 bases). CDR3 length equals 13 residues. Germline-derived CDR1 and CDR2 are LGHNA and YSLEER. V was shortened by 4 bases and J by 7 bases, with 13 bases between the two germline ends. The chain's CDR3 is CASSRGMGLEAFF. The CDR3 nucleotides read TGCGCCAGCAGCCGAGGAATGGGACTTGAAGCTTTCTTT.

In its sample, this clone was seen once. The chain carries TRBV5-6 and TRBJ1-4; 9 bases match TRBD1. This CDR3 is 15 amino acids long. V shed 3 bases, J shed 8 bases, and the junction held 8 bases outside the gene matches. CDR1 is SGHDT and CDR2 is YYEEEE in the germline V gene. The CDR3 DNA follows: TGTGCCAGCAGCTCGCCGGGACAGGGAAGGGAAAAACTGTTTTTT. Translation gives CASSSPGQGREKLFF. Full variable domain (outside the CDR3, taken from reference TRBV5-6 and TRBJ1-4): DAGVTQSPTHLIKTRGQQVTLRCSPKSGHDTVSWYQQALGQGPQFIFQYYEEEERQRGNFPDRFSGHQFPNYSSELNVNALLLGDSALYLCASSSPGQGREKLFFGSGTQLSVL.

J is TRBJ2-7 and V is TRBV20-1; D not resolved. The V gene lost 7 bases and the J gene lost 5 bases, with 12 bases spanning the gap. Per germline, CDR1 DFQATT and CDR2 SNEGSKA (reference sequence). The length of the CDR3 is 11 residues. CDR3 loop: CSVELRDEQYF. The DNA of the CDR3 is TGCAGTGTGGAACTACGCGACGAGCAGTACTTC.

V gene TRBV21-1 combines with J gene TRBJ2-5; the tabulated D call, TRBD2, remains unverified against the DNA. TRBV21-1 corresponds to a pseudogene. The CDR3 runs 13 residues. CDR3 sequence reads: CASSKGGSETQYF. The DNA for the CDR3 is TGTGCCAGCAGCAAAGGAGGGAGCGAGACCCAGTACTTC.

V is TRBV6-4 and J is TRBJ2-3; 10 bases line up with TRBD2. With 3 bases clipped from V and 3 bases from J, the junction kept 3 bases outside the gene matches. This CDR3 spans 15 amino acids. In germline, CDR1 is MRHNA, CDR2 SNTAGT. CDR3 nucleotide sequence: TGTGCCAGCAGTGAGGCTAGCGGGAGTACAGATACGCAGTATTTT. Translating it yields CASSEASGSTDTQYF.